The sample holds many counts of the clone carrying this TCR beta chain. The target antigen is unknown. Germline values: CDR1 SNHLY, CDR2 FYNNEI. Trimming stripped 7 bases from V and 6 bases from J, with 21 bases between. CDR3 length equals 15 residues. When ophthalmopathy did not progress within 18 months, Graves' hyperthyroidism was considered stable. Those with hyperthyroidism were 18 to 65 years old, newly diagnosed, and ill for under 2 months. The data derive from a study of T cells in Graves' hyperthyroidism and ophthalmopathy. Whole-study findings and limits: The model forecast ophthalmopathy, anticipating it by a median around 6.4 months before onset.

Using RNA transcripts as the source, TCR beta CDR3 regions were amplified. HTBI primers were employed in a first-round RT-PCR of the TCR CDR3. TCRdb re-derived calls from the multiplex PCR reads in MiXCR, one entry per CDR3 protein. Among some 690,000 distinct CDR3 sequences listed, roughly 17% were seen once. The sequencing input was blood. This receptor was identified in a man aged 50-59 years with Graves' hyperthyroidism. The genes are TRBV2 and TRBJ1-1; D might be TRBD1 (5 bases). The DNA for the CDR3 is TGTGCCAGCATATCCGGGACCGACTTTCGCGCTGAAGCTTTCTTT. The encoded protein is CASISGTDFRAEAFF. The variable domain in full, completed from reference TRBV2 and TRBJ1-1, reads EPEVTQTPSHQVTQMGQEVILRCVPISNHLYFYWYRQILGQKVEFLVSFYNNEISEKSEIFDDQFSVERPDGSNFTLKIRSTKLEDSAMYFCASISGTDFRAEAFFGQGTRLTVV.